These 20 T cell receptor beta chains originate from one sample sequenced in a study of cytomegalovirus exposure and HLA in healthy donors. TCRdb's table, derived via immunoSEQ multiplex PCR, lists solely in-frame clones and lacks some. This table has about 360,000 clones, roughly 88% appearing once. Sequences were obtained from PBMCs. The receptors stem from a woman aged 18-29 years in good health and CMV-seronegative.

This chain links TRBV18 with TRBJ1-1; D gene unclear. The CDR3 loop spans 13 amino acids. CDR1 and CDR2 from the germline V gene are KGHSH and LQKENI. V was clipped by 2 bases and J by 5 bases, with 9 bases between them. Here the CDR3 reads CASSPVGMTEAFF. DNA for the CDR3: TGTGCCAGCTCACCAGTCGGGATGACTGAAGCTTTCTTT.

This clone was counted a single time. The rearrangement uses TRBV19 and TRBJ2-7, with 10 bases that match TRBD1. The CDR3 loop spans 14 amino acids. With V trimmed by 5 bases and J by 7 bases, 8 bases remained unmatched. The germline CDR1 and CDR2 sequences are LNHDA and SQIVND (reference sequence). In DNA, the CDR3 is TGTGCCAGTAGTCCGCGACAGGGGGCAGGGGAGCAGTACTTC. This sequence encodes CASSPRQGAGEQYF.

V is TRBV27 and J is TRBJ2-5; TRBD2 matches 15 bases. Germline loops: CDR1 MNHEY, CDR2 SMNVEV (reference sequence). Trimming cost V 4 bases and J 0 bases; bases outside gene matches: 6. This CDR3 contains 18 residues. In DNA, the CDR3 is TGTGCCAGCAGTTCGACTGGGACTAGCGGGGGGTACCAAGAGACCCAGTACTTC. The encoded protein is CASSSTGTSGGYQETQYF.

For this clone: This CDR3 is also generated by other DNA sequences in the sample. The rearrangement joins TRBV27 to TRBJ2-7, with a possible D match to TRBD1 (5 bases). Looked up from germline, CDR1 is MNHEY and CDR2 is SMNVEV (reference sequence). This CDR3 has 13 amino acids. Trimming removed 1 base from V and 2 bases from J, with 6 bases in between. CDR3 sequence: CASSLFRAYEQYF. CDR3 coding DNA: TGTGCCAGCAGTTTATTCAGGGCCTACGAGCAGTACTTC.

This chain links TRBV28 with TRBJ1-3; the D is unclear. The CDR3 totals 16 residues. Germline assignment: CDR1 MDHEN and CDR2 SYDVKM. Trimming stripped 3 bases from V and 4 bases from J, with 16 bases between. CDR3 DNA: TGTGCCAGCAGTTTCCGCGACGGGAGGGAAGGAAACACCATATATTTT. Encoded protein: CASSFRDGREGNTIYF.

The gene calls are TRBV6-5 and TRBJ1-1; D is uncertain. Per the germline V gene, CDR1 is MNHEY and CDR2 is SVGAGI. With 5 bases removed from V and 0 bases from J, the gap between germline ends came to 13 bases. The CDR3 sequence is 15 residues long. The CDR3 protein is CASSPETRLNTEAFF. The CDR3 coding sequence is TGTGCCAGCAGTCCCGAGACACGACTGAACACTGAAGCTTTCTTT.

The V gene is TRBV5-1, the J gene TRBJ1-2; perhaps TRBD1 as D (5 bases). Trimming stripped 2 bases from V and 2 bases from J, with 10 bases between. CDR1 is SGHRS, CDR2 YFSETQ, per germline. There are 14 residues in the CDR3. CDR3 sequence (DNA): TGCGCCAGCAGCTTACAGGACCTGAACTATGGCTACACCTTC. As protein: CASSLQDLNYGYTF.

The gene calls are TRBV5-4 and TRBJ2-1, with D tentatively TRBD1 (6 bases). CDR3 length: 15 amino acids. Trimming removed 0 bases from V and 0 bases from J, with 7 bases in between. Germline assignment: CDR1 SGHNT and CDR2 YYREEE (reference sequence). CDR3 residues: CASSLDRASYNEQFF. The CDR3 coding sequence is TGTGCCAGCAGCTTGGACAGGGCCTCCTACAATGAGCAGTTCTTC. The whole variable domain, remainder taken from reference TRBV5-4 and TRBJ2-1, is ETGVTQSPTHLIKTRGQQVTLRCSSQSGHNTVSWYQQALGQGPQFIFQYYREEENGRGNFPPRFSGLQFPNYSSELNVNALELDDSALYLCASSLDRASYNEQFFGPGTRLTVL.

The chain employs TRBV5-6 and TRBJ1-6; 7 positions agree with TRBD1. V trimming: 0 bases; J trimming: 11 bases; junction bases outside the gene matches: 11. Germline CDR1 is SGHDT and CDR2 is YYEEEE. The CDR3 is 16 residues long. The CDR3 sequence is CASSLDGTVFGTPLHF. The CDR3 DNA reads TGTGCCAGCAGCTTGGATGGGACAGTTTTTGGGACACCCCTCCACTTT.

The chain employs TRBV29-1 and TRBJ2-1, with TRBD2 matching over 7 bases. Germline V gene data show CDR1 as SQVTM and CDR2 as ANQGSEA. The CDR3 spans 15 residues. With 7 bases clipped from V and 0 bases from J, the junction kept 9 bases outside the gene matches. The DNA for the CDR3 is TGCAGCGGCTCCCAGCGGGGTAGCTCCTACAATGAGCAGTTCTTC. This gives the protein CSGSQRGSSYNEQFF.

A few counts support this clone. The sample holds other DNA sequences that translate to the same CDR3. The chain employs TRBV28 and TRBJ1-1, with D unresolved. CDR1 MDHEN and CDR2 SYDVKM come from the germline V gene. The CDR3 runs 12 residues. V shed 5 bases and J shed 5 bases, with 9 bases lying between them. The CDR3 DNA reads as TGTGCCAGCAGTCTGGGGAGGACTGAAGCTTTCTTT. It is translated as CASSLGRTEAFF.

CDR3 sequence (DNA): TGCGCCAGCAGGACAGGCCCCAGCACAGATACGCAGTATTTT. Translated: CASRTGPSTDTQYF. The V call is TRBV4-1, the J call TRBJ2-3; the D gene is possibly TRBD1 (6 bases). The CDR3 runs 14 residues. The germline V gene encodes CDR1 MGHRA and CDR2 YSYEKL. V was trimmed by 6 bases and J by 0 bases, leaving 10 bases between them.

The chain couples TRBV27 to TRBJ2-2; 9 bases match TRBD2. J was trimmed by 6 bases and V by 3 bases; bases with no gene match: 11. CDR1 is MNHEY and CDR2 is SMNVEV in the germline V gene (reference sequence). CDR3 size: 17 residues. CDR3 residues: CASSFSGSRARAGELFF. Written as DNA, the CDR3 is TGTGCCAGCAGTTTTAGCGGGAGTAGGGCGAGAGCCGGGGAGCTGTTTTTT.

The gene calls are TRBV19 and TRBJ1-5, with no clear D. CDR1 and CDR2 from the germline V gene are LNHDA and SQIVND (reference sequence). The CDR3 has 15 amino acids. Trimming took off 7 bases at V and 2 bases at J, with 15 bases between the two ends. The CDR3 is CASTTLREGNQPQHF. CDR3 in DNA: TGTGCCAGTACGACCCTCCGGGAGGGCAATCAGCCCCAGCATTTT. Full variable domain (missing parts from reference TRBV19 and TRBJ1-5): DGGITQSPKYLFRKEGQNVTLSCEQNLNHDAMYWYRQDPGQGLRLIYYSQIVNDFQKGDIAEGYSVSREKKESFPLTVTSAQKNPTAFYLCASTTLREGNQPQHFGDGTRLSIL.

In this sample, this clone turned up once. The rearrangement uses TRBV5-6 and TRBJ2-7, with 9 nucleotides matching TRBD1. Germline CDR1 is SGHDT and CDR2 is YYEEEE. The CDR3 is 15 amino acids. After removal of 0 bases from V and 7 bases from J, the junction contained 8 bases not matched to a gene. In DNA, the CDR3 is TGTGCCAGCAGCTTGGGACAGGGGGTGCTTGGGGAGCAGTACTTC. Amino acid sequence: CASSLGQGVLGEQYF.

The CDR3 here is CASSDGQTGNTIYF. CDR3 in DNA: TGTGCCAGCAGTGACGGACAGACTGGAAACACCATATATTTT. This rearrangement joins TRBV2 to TRBJ1-3; perhaps TRBD1 as D (6 bases). The CDR3 contains 14 residues. V was cut by 3 bases and J by 2 bases, with 8 bases left in between. Germline CDR1 is SNHLY and CDR2 is FYNNEI. The complete variable domain, with remaining parts taken from reference TRBV2 and TRBJ1-3, reads EPEVTQTPSHQVTQMGQEVILRCVPISNHLYFYWYRQILGQKVEFLVSFYNNEISEKSEIFDDQFSVERPDGSNFTLKIRSTKLEDSAMYFCASSDGQTGNTIYFGEGSWLTVV.

The rearrangement uses TRBV7-2 and TRBJ2-4; 11 positions match TRBD2. The trim removed 5 bases at V and 13 bases at J, leaving 7 bases unmatched. Germline V gene sequence: CDR1 SGHTA, CDR2 FQGNSA. There are 13 residues in the CDR3. CDR3 sequence (DNA): TGTGCCAGCAGCGGAGGGACTAGCGGTCCGCAGTACTTC. Amino acid sequence: CASSGGTSGPQYF.

The V and J genes are TRBV5-4 and TRBJ2-2; D unresolved. Deletions cut 3 bases from V and 6 bases from J, with 6 bases between. Germline CDR1 SGHNT, CDR2 YYREEE (reference sequence). The CDR3 covers 12 residues. CDR3 coding DNA: TGTGCCAGCAGCTATCATTCCGGGGAGCTGTTTTTT. It translates to CASSYHSGELFF.

This chain links TRBV6-1 with TRBJ1-1, with D possibly matching TRBD1 (6 bases). CDR3 length: 12 residues. In germline, CDR1 is MNHNS, CDR2 SASEGT. V was shortened by 7 bases and J by 5 bases, with 11 bases between the two germline ends. The CDR3 sequence is CASIKGETEAFF. CDR3 DNA: TGTGCCAGCATAAAGGGGGAGACTGAAGCTTTCTTT.

The V gene is TRBV2, the J gene TRBJ1-4; 9 bases match TRBD1. V lost 1 base to trimming and J lost 13 bases; unmatched junction nucleotides: 10. The length of the CDR3 is 15 residues. Per the germline V gene, CDR1 is SNHLY and CDR2 is FYNNEI. The CDR3 region has the DNA TGTGCCAGCAGTGAAGTAATTAATACAGGGGGCGGACTGTTTTTT. Protein: CASSEVINTGGGLFF.